The T cell receptor (beta chain) described here comes from a study of blood T cell repertoires in COVID-19. Study-level background: COVID-19 samples from acute and convalescent phases originated in the United States, Italy and Spain. The analysed material was cDNA or gDNA that came from T cells, B-cell-depleted T cells, or PBMCs.

Trimming shortened V by 5 bases and J by 6 bases, and 17 bases separated the two germline ends. Per germline, CDR1 MDHEN and CDR2 SYDVKM. This CDR3 has 14 residues. Original analysis: Counts of nucleated cells, estimated from reference gene primer amplification, were obtained. The repertoire was sequenced with immunoSEQ multiplex PCR; TCRdb's copy has only in-frame clones and lacks some. V and J calls and clone size are given by that table; D and trimming were obtained from the DNA. The sample carries 200,000 to 300,000 clones, less than 90% recorded once. The receptor was isolated from a man in his sixties who had recovered from COVID-19. The gene calls are TRBV28 and TRBJ2-7, with D possibly being TRBD1 (5 bases). Sequencing was performed on peripheral blood. In nucleotides, the CDR3 is TGTGCCAGCAGTCCACCGGCAGGGAACATCGAGCAGTACTTC. Translating gives CASSPPAGNIEQYF.